This T cell receptor (beta chain) was found in a study of blood T cells in healthy people across ages. A single count supports this clonotype. J gave up 1 base and V 11 bases, and 5 bases lay outside the gene matches. This CDR3 has 13 amino acids. Germline CDR1 is KGHDR and CDR2 is SFDVKD. Next came a second PCR, run for about 7 to 12 cycles, which used a sample-barcoded 5' primer along with a J-beta primer mix. Via MiXCR, TCRdb re-called the 5' RACE reads, giving one row per CDR3 protein. The repertoire holds almost 800,000 distinct CDR3 sequences, with about three fifths as singletons. Sequencing was carried out using blood. This chain joins TRBV24-1 and TRBJ2-5, with 8 positions matching TRBD1. The receptor comes from a man aged 25-45 years in good health. The CDR3 spells CAIGQGPQETQYF. The CDR3 coding sequence is TGTGCCATTGGACAGGGACCCCAAGAGACCCAGTACTTC.